Listed below are T cell receptor beta chains from one sample, sequenced in a study of technical replicates of blood from several donors. TCRdb's copy holds only in-frame clones and misses some; the assay was immunoSEQ multiplex PCR. The sample lists tens of thousands of clones, more than 90% occurring once. Sequenced sample: T cells isolated from PBMCs. The receptors derive from a human donor in good health. CDR3s include the opening cysteine and the closing phenylalanine or tryptophan. Fields, in order: D gene, J gene, V gene, clone size, CDR3 DNA, CDR3 protein. A D gene is named only where the DNA matches it firmly. The listing skips clone size in some rows; elsewhere it reads once, few, many or a size class.

d_call: -; j_call: TRBJ2-1; v_call: TRBV6-5; clone_size: once; cdr3_nt: TGTGCCAGCAGTTATTCGGGATGGGATGAGCAGTTCTTC; cdr3_aa: CASSYSGWDEQFF
d_call: TRBD2; j_call: TRBJ2-7; v_call: TRBV5-4; clone_size: once; cdr3_nt: TGTGCCAGCAGCTTTACTAGCGGGAGCTCCTACGAGCAGTACTTC; cdr3_aa: CASSFTSGSSYEQYF
d_call: -; j_call: TRBJ1-1; v_call: TRBV4-2; clone_size: -; cdr3_nt: TGTGCCAGCAGCCGAGGCGGGAACACTGAAGCTTTCTTT; cdr3_aa: CASSRGGNTEAFF
d_call: -; j_call: TRBJ1-4; v_call: TRBV15; clone_size: -; cdr3_nt: TGTGCCACCAGCAGAGATCCAGATGAAAAACTGTTTTTT; cdr3_aa: CATSRDPDEKLFF
d_call: -; j_call: TRBJ2-1; v_call: TRBV9; clone_size: -; cdr3_nt: TGTGCCAGCAGCCCGTTTGCAAGCGGCGACAATGAGCAGTTCTTC; cdr3_aa: CASSPFASGDNEQFF
d_call: -; j_call: TRBJ1-3; v_call: TRBV5-1; clone_size: -; cdr3_nt: TGCGCCAGCAGCTTGTCCGGCTCTGGAAACACCATATATTTT; cdr3_aa: CASSLSGSGNTIYF
d_call: -; j_call: TRBJ2-5; v_call: TRBV6-5; clone_size: -; cdr3_nt: TGTGCCAGCAGTTACCCGGGTAGGAAAGAGACCCAGTACTTC; cdr3_aa: CASSYPGRKETQYF
d_call: -; j_call: TRBJ2-1; v_call: TRBV19; clone_size: -; cdr3_nt: TGTGCCAGTAGTATAGCGGGAAGTCCCAATGAGCAGTTCTTC; cdr3_aa: CASSIAGSPNEQFF
d_call: -; j_call: TRBJ1-2; v_call: TRBV9; clone_size: -; cdr3_nt: TGTGCCAGCAGCGTAGCTCAGCGTGGTGGCTACACCTTC; cdr3_aa: CASSVAQRGGYTF
d_call: TRBD2; j_call: TRBJ2-7; v_call: TRBV19; clone_size: -; cdr3_nt: TGTGCCAGTTCAGCAGCTAGCGGGAGAACCTACGAGCAGTACTTC; cdr3_aa: CASSAASGRTYEQYF
d_call: -; j_call: TRBJ1-5; v_call: TRBV9; clone_size: -; cdr3_nt: TGTGCCAGCAGCGGAACAGCAAACAATCAGCCCCAGCATTTT; cdr3_aa: CASSGTANNQPQHF
d_call: -; j_call: TRBJ1-5; v_call: TRBV5-8; clone_size: -; cdr3_nt: TGTGCCAGCAGGAAGACAGGATATAGCAATCAGCCCCAGCATTTT; cdr3_aa: CASRKTGYSNQPQHF
d_call: -; j_call: TRBJ2-7; v_call: TRBV11-3; clone_size: -; cdr3_nt: TGTGCCAGCAGCTTCTTTTTGAGGGGGTCCTACGAGCAGTACTTC; cdr3_aa: CASSFFLRGSYEQYF
d_call: TRBD1; j_call: TRBJ1-2; v_call: TRBV10-1; clone_size: -; cdr3_nt: TGCGCCAGCAGGAACAAATTGCAGGGGGCCTATGGCTACACCTTC; cdr3_aa: CASRNKLQGAYGYTF
d_call: TRBD1; j_call: TRBJ2-7; v_call: TRBV14; clone_size: -; cdr3_nt: TGTGCCAGCAGCGACGGACAGGGGTACTACGAGCAGTACTTC; cdr3_aa: CASSDGQGYYEQYF
d_call: TRBD2; j_call: TRBJ2-1; v_call: TRBV30; clone_size: -; cdr3_nt: TGTGCCTATAGCGGGAGGACCTACAATGAGCAGTTCTTC; cdr3_aa: CAYSGRTYNEQFF